The source of this T cell receptor beta chain is a study of T cell changes during pregnancy in multiple sclerosis. The CDR3 contains 16 residues. The V and J ends lost 7 bases and 11 bases, in that order; junction bases with no gene match: 11. CDR1 and CDR2 (germline): MGHRA, YSYEKL. Profiling relied on immunoSEQ multiplex PCR, and the TCRdb table lists in-frame clones only, not all of them. The table includes about 100,000 clones, approximately 91% detected once. The clonotype comes from a female donor with multiple sclerosis, enrolled in a pregnancy study. The V call is TRBV4-1, the J call TRBJ2-1, with 16 bases fitting TRBD2. The material was peripheral blood, obtained in the second trimester of pregnancy. The CDR3 DNA follows: TGCGCCAGCAACCCAAGCGCGGGACTAGCGGGAGGGAAGCAGTTCTTC. Translating it yields CASNPSAGLAGGKQFF.